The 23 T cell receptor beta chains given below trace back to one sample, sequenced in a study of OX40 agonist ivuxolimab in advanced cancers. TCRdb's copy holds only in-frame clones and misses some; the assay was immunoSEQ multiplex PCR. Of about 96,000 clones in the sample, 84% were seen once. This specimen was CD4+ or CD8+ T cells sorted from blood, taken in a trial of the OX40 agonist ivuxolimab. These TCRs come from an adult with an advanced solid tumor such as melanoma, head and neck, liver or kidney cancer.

CDR3 loop: CASRASQGGYGYTF. The CDR3 nucleotides read TGTGCCAGCAGGGCAAGCCAGGGAGGCTATGGCTACACCTTC. The V call is TRBV6-6, the J call TRBJ1-2, with TRBD1 as a possible D gene (5 bases). This CDR3 is built from 14 residues. CDR1 is MNHNY, CDR2 SVGAGI, per germline (reference sequence). With 6 bases removed from V and 4 bases from J, the gap between germline ends came to 15 bases.

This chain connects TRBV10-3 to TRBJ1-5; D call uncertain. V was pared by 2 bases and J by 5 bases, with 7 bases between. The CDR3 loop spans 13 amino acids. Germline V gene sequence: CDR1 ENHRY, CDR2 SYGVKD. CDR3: CAISEGLYQPQHF. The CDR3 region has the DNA TGTGCCATCAGTGAGGGATTGTATCAGCCCCAGCATTTT.

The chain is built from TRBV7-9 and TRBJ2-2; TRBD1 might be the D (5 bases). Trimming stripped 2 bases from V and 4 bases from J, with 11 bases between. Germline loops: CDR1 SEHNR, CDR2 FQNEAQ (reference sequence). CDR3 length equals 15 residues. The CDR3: CASSLRGRGTGELFF. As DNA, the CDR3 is TGTGCCAGCAGCTTAAGGGGCCGCGGCACCGGGGAGCTGTTTTTT.

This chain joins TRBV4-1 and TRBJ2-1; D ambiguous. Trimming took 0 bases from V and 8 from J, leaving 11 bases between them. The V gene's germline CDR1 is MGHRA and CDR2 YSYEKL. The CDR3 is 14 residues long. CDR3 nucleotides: TGCGCCAGCAGCCAAGATCTGGCCGAAGATGAGCAGTTCTTC. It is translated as CASSQDLAEDEQFF.

This CDR3 reads CASRAGGAGTQYF. The CDR3 DNA follows: TGTGCCAGTAGAGCCGGGGGGGCGGGTACGCAGTATTTT. The chain carries TRBV19 and TRBJ2-3, with 8 bases identical to TRBD2. Per germline, CDR1 LNHDA and CDR2 SQIVND (reference sequence). With 6 bases clipped from V and 8 bases from J, the junction kept 7 bases outside the gene matches. The CDR3 runs 13 residues.

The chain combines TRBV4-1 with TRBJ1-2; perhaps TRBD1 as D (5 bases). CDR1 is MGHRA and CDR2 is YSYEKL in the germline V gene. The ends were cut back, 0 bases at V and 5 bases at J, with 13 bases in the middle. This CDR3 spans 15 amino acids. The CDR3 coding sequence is TGCGCCAGCAGCCAAGAGCAGGGCTTGGGGTATGGCTACACCTTC. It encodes CASSQEQGLGYGYTF.

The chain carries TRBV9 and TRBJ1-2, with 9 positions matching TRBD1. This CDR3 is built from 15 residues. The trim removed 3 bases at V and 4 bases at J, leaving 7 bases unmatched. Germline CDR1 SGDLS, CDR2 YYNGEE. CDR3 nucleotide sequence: TGTGCCAGCAGCGATAACAGGGGGCTTAGCTATGGCTACACCTTC. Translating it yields CASSDNRGLSYGYTF. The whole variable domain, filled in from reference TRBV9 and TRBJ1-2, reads DSGVTQTPKHLITATGQRVTLRCSPRSGDLSVYWYQQSLDQGLQFLIQYYNGEERAKGNILERFSAQQFPDLHSELNLSSLELGDSALYFCASSDNRGLSYGYTFGSGTRLTVV.

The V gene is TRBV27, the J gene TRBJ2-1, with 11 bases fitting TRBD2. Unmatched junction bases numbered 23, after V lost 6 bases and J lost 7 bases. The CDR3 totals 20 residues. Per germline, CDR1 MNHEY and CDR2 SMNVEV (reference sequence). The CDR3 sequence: CASSFLRGLSGRAGENEQFF. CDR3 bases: TGTGCCAGCAGCTTCTTGAGAGGGCTTAGCGGGAGGGCCGGTGAAAATGAGCAGTTCTTC.

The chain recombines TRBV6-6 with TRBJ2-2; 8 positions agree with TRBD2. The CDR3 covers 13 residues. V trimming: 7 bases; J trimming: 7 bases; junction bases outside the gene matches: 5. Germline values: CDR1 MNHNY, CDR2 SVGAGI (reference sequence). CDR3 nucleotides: TGTGCCAGCATAGCGGGAACGGTCGGGGAGCTGTTTTTT. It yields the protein CASIAGTVGELFF.

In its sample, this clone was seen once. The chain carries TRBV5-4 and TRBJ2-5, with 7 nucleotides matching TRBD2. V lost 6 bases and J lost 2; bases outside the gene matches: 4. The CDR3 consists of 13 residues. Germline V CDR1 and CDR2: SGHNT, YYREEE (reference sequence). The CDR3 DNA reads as TGTGCCAGCACCCCGGGGGGACAAGAGACCCAGTACTTC. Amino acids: CASTPGGQETQYF.

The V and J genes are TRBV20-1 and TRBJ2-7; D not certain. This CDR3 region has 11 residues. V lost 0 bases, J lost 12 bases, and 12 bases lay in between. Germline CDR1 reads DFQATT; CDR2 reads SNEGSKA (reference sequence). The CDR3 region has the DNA TGCAGTGCTAGAGATGGGGATCTCTGGTACTTC. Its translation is CSARDGDLWYF.

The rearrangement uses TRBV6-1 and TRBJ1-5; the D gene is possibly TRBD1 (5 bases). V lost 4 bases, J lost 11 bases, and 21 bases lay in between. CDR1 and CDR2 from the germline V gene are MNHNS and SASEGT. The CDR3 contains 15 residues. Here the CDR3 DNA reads TGTGCCAGCAGTGGAGGGACGGGGGAGTCCCGGGCCCAGCATTTT. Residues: CASSGGTGESRAQHF.

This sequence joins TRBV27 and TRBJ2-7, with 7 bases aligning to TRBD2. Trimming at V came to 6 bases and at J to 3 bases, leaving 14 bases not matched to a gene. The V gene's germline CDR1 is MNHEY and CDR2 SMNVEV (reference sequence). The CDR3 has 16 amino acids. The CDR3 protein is CASSITQTSRVYEQYF. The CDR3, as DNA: TGTGCCAGCAGCATTACTCAGACTAGCAGGGTCTACGAGCAGTACTTC.

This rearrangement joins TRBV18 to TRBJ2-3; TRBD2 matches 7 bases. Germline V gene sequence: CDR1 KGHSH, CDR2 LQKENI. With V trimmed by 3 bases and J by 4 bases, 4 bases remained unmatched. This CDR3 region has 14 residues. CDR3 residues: CASSPFGGADTQYF. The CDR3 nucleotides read TGTGCCAGCTCACCTTTTGGGGGGGCAGATACGCAGTATTTT.

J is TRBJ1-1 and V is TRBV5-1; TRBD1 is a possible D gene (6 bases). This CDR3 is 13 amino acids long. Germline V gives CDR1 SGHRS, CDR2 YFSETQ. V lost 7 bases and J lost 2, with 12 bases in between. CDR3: CASRRGGNTEAFF. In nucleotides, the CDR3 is TGCGCCAGCCGGAGGGGGGGAAACACTGAAGCTTTCTTT.

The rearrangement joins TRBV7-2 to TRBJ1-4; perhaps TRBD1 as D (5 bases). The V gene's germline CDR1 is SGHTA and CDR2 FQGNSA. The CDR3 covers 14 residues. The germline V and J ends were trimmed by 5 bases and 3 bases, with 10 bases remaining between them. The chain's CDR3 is CASSRWGANEKLFF. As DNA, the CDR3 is TGTGCCAGCAGCCGATGGGGGGCTAATGAAAAACTGTTTTTT. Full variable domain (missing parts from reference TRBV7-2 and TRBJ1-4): GAGVSQSPSNKVTEKGKDVELRCDPISGHTALYWYRQSLGQGLEFLIYFQGNSAPDKSGLPSDRFSAERTGGSVSTLTIQRTQQEDSAVYLCASSRWGANEKLFFGSGTQLSVL.

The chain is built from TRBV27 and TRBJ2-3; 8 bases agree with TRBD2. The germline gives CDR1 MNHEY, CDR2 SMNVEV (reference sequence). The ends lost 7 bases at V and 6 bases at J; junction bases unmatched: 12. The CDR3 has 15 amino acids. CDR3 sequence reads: CASTRNSGKFDTQYF. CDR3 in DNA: TGTGCCAGCACCCGGAATAGCGGGAAATTCGATACGCAGTATTTT.

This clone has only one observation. The CDR3 is CSVTPGQHGETQYF. The CDR3 DNA reads TGCAGCGTAACTCCGGGACAGCACGGTGAGACCCAGTACTTC. This chain connects TRBV29-1 to TRBJ2-5; 7 bases align to TRBD1. The CDR3 has 14 amino acids. J was trimmed by 5 bases and V by 6 bases; bases with no gene match: 12. The germline CDR1 and CDR2 sequences are SQVTM and ANQGSEA.

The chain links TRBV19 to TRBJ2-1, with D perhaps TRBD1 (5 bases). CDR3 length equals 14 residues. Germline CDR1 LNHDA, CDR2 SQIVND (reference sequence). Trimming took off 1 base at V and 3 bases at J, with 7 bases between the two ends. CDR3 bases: TGTGCCAGTAGTATAGGCCAGGGCTACAATGAGCAGTTCTTC. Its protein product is CASSIGQGYNEQFF.

For the CDR3, the DNA is TGTGCCAGCAGCTTGACGGGACAGGGCACTGAAGCTTTCTTT. It translates to CASSLTGQGTEAFF. This chain joins TRBV7-2 and TRBJ1-1, with 9 positions matching TRBD1. This CDR3 spans 14 amino acids. With 3 bases clipped from V and 4 bases from J, the junction kept 3 bases outside the gene matches. The germline gives CDR1 SGHTA, CDR2 FQGNSA.

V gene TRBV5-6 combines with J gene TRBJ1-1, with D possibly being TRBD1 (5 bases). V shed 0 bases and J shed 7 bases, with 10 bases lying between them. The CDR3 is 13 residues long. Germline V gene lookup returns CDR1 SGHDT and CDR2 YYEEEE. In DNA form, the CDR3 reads TGTGCCAGCAGCTTGGGACAGCCCTATGAAGCTTTCTTT. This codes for CASSLGQPYEAFF.

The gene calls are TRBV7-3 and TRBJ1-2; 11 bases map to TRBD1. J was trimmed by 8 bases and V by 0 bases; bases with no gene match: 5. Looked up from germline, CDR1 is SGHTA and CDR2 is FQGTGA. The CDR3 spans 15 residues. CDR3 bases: TGTGCCAGCAGCTTAACGGGACAGGGGGTAGGAGGCTACACCTTC. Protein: CASSLTGQGVGGYTF.

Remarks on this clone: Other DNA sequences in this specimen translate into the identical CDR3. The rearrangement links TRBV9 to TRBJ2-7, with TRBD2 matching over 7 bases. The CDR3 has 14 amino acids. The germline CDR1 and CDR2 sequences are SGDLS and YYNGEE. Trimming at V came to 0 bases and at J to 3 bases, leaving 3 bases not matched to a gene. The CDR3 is CASSVATGGYEQYF. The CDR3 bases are TGTGCCAGCAGCGTAGCTACGGGGGGCTACGAGCAGTACTTC.